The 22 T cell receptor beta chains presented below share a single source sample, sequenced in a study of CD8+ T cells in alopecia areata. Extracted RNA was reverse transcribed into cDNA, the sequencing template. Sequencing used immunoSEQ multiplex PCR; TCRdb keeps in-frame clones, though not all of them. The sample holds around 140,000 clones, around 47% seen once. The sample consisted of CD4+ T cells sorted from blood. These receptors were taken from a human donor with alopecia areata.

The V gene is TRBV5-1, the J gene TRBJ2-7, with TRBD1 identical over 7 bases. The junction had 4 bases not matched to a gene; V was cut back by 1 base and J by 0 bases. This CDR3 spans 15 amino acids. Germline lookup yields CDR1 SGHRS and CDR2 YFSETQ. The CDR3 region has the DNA TGCGCCAGCAGCTTGAGACAGGGCAACTCCTACGAGCAGTACTTC. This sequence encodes CASSLRQGNSYEQYF.

Here the CDR3 reads CASSWGLAGETQYF. CDR3 coding DNA: TGCGCCAGCAGCTGGGGACTAGCGGGAGAGACCCAGTACTTC. This chain connects TRBV5-1 to TRBJ2-5, with 12 bases aligning to TRBD2. The CDR3 is 14 residues long. The germline V gene has CDR1 SGHRS and CDR2 YFSETQ. V dropped 3 bases and J dropped 4; count of bases not matched to a gene: 1.

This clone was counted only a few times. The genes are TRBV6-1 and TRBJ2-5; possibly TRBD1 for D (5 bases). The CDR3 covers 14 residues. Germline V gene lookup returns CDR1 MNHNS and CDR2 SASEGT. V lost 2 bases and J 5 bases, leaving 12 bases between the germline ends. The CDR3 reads CASSELSGWETQYF. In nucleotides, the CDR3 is TGTGCCAGCAGTGAATTGTCAGGGTGGGAGACCCAGTACTTC.

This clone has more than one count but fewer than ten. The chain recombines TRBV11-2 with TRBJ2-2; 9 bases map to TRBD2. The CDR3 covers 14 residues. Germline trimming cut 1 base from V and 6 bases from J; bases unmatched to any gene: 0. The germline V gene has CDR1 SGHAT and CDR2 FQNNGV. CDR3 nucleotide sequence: TGTGCCAGCAGCTTAGGACTAGCGGCCGGGGAGCTGTTTTTT. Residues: CASSLGLAAGELFF.

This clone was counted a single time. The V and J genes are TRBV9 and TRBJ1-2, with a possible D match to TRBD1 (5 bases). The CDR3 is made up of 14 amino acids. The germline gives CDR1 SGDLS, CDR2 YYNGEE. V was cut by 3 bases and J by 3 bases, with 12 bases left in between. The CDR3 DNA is TGTGCCAGCAGCGAGACGGGGGGAGACTATGGCTACACCTTC. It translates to CASSETGGDYGYTF.

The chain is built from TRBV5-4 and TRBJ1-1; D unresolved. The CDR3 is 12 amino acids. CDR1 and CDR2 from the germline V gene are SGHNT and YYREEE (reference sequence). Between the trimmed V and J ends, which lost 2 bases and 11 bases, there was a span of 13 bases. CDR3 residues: CASSFPGFRAFF. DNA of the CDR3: TGTGCCAGCAGCTTTCCCGGATTTAGGGCTTTCTTT.

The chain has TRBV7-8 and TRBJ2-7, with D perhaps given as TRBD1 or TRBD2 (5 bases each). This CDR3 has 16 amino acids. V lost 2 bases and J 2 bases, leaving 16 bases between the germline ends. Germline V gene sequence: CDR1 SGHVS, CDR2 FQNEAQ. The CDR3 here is CASSLRATGTTYEQYF. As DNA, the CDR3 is TGTGCCAGCAGCTTAAGGGCGACCGGGACCACCTACGAGCAGTACTTC. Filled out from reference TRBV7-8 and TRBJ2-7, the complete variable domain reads GAGVSQSPRYKVAKRGQDVALRCDPISGHVSLFWYQQALGQGPEFLTYFQNEAQLDKSGLPSDRFFAERPEGSVSTLKIQRTQQEDSAVYLCASSLRATGTTYEQYFGPGTRLTVT.

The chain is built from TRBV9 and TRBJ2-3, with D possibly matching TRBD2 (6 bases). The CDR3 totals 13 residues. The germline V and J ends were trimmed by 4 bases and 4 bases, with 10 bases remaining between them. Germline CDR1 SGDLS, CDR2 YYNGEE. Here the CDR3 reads CASSKTSPDTQYF. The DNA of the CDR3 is TGTGCCAGCAGCAAGACTAGTCCAGATACGCAGTATTTT.

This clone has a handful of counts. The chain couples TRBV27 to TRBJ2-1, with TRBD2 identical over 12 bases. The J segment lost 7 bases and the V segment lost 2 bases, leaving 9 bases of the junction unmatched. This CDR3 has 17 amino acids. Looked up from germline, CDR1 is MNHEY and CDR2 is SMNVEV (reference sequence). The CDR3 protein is CASSLARLAGVHNEQFF. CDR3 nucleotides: TGTGCCAGCAGTTTAGCTAGACTAGCGGGAGTTCATAATGAGCAGTTCTTC.

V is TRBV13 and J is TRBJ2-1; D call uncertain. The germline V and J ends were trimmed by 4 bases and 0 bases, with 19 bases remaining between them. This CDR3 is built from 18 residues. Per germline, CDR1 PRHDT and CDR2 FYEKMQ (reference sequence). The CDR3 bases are TGTGCCAGCAGCTCCCCCCCCAGAGTATTCTTCTCCTACAATGAGCAGTTCTTC. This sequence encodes CASSSPPRVFFSYNEQFF.

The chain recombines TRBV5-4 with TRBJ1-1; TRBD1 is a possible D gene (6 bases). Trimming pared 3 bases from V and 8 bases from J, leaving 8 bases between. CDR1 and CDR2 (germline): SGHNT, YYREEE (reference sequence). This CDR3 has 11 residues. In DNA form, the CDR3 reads TGTGCCAGCAGCTACGGGACAGAAGCTTTCTTT. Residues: CASSYGTEAFF.

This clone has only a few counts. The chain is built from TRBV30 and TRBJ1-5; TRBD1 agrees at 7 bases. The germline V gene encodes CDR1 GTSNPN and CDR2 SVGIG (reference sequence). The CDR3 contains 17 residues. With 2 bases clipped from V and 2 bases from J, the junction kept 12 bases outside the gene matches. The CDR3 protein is CAWSRFSGQFRNQPQHF. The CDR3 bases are TGTGCCTGGAGTAGATTCTCGGGACAGTTTCGCAATCAGCCCCAGCATTTT. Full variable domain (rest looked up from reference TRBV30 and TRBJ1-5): SQTIHQWPATLVQPVGSPLSLECTVEGTSNPNLYWYRQAAGRGLQLLFYSVGIGQISSEVPQNLSASRPQDRQFILSSKKLLLSDSGFYLCAWSRFSGQFRNQPQHFGDGTRLSIL.

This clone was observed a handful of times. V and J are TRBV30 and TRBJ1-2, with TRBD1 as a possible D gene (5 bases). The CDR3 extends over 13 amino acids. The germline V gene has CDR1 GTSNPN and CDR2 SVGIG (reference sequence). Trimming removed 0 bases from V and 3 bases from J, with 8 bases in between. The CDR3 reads CAWSVRGDYGYTF. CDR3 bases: TGTGCCTGGAGTGTACGGGGGGACTATGGCTACACCTTC.

The CDR3 region has the DNA TGTGCCAGCTCACCACCGACTACCGTCAGCACAGATACGCAGTATTTT. It yields the protein CASSPPTTVSTDTQYF. V gene TRBV18 combines with J gene TRBJ2-3, with D possibly being TRBD2 (5 bases). CDR3 length equals 16 residues. V was pared by 0 bases and J by 0 bases, with 10 bases between. The V gene's germline CDR1 is KGHSH and CDR2 LQKENI.

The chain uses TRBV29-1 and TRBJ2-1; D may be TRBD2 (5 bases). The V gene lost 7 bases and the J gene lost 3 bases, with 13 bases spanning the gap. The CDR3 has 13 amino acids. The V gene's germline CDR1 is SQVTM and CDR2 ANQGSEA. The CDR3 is CSAPGVLYNEQFF. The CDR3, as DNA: TGCAGCGCCCCCGGGGTTCTCTACAATGAGCAGTTCTTC.

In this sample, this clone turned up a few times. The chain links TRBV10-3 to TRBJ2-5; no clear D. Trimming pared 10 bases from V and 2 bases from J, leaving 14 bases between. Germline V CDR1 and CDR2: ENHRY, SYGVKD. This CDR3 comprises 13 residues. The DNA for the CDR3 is TGTGCCACTTCGGAACGTGGTCAAGAGACCCAGTACTTC. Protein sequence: CATSERGQETQYF.

CDR3 bases: TGTGCCAGCAGTTTCTCAGACAGGGGCGAGCAGTACTTC. This sequence encodes CASSFSDRGEQYF. The chain combines TRBV28 with TRBJ2-7, with TRBD1 matching over 8 bases. This CDR3 has 13 amino acids. V trimming: 3 bases; J trimming: 6 bases; junction bases outside the gene matches: 4. Per germline, CDR1 MDHEN and CDR2 SYDVKM.

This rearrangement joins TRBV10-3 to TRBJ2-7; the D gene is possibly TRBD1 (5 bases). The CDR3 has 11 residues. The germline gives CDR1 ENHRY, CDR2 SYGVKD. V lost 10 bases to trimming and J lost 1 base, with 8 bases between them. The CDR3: CATRVSYEQYF. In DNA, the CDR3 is TGTGCCACCAGGGTGTCCTACGAGCAGTACTTC.

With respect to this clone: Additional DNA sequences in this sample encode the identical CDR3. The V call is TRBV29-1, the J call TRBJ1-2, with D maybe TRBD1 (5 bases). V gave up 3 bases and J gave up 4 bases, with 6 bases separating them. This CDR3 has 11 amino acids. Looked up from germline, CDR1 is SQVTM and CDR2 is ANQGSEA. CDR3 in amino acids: CSVERGYGYTF. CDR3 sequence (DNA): TGCAGCGTTGAGAGGGGCTATGGCTACACCTTC. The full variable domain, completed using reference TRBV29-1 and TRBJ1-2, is SAVISQKPSRDICQRGTSLTIQCQVDSQVTMMFWYRQQPGQSLTLIATANQGSEATYESGFVIDKFPISRPNLTFSTLTVSNMSPEDSSIYLCSVERGYGYTFGSGTRLTVV.

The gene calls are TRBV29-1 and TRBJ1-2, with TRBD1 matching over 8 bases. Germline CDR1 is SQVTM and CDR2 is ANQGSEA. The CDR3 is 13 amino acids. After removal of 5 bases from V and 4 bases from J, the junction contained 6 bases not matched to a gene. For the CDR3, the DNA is TGCAGCGTTTCCCAGGGGGCAGGCTATGGCTACACCTTC. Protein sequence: CSVSQGAGYGYTF. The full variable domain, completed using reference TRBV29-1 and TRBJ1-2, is SAVISQKPSRDICQRGTSLTIQCQVDSQVTMMFWYRQQPGQSLTLIATANQGSEATYESGFVIDKFPISRPNLTFSTLTVSNMSPEDSSIYLCSVSQGAGYGYTFGSGTRLTVV.

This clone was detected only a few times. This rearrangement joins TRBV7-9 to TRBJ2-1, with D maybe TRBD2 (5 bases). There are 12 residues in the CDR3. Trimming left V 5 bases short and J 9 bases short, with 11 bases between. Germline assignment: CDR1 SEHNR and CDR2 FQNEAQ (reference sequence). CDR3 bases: TGTGCCAGCAGCCGAATGAGCGGTGAGCAGTTCTTC. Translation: CASSRMSGEQFF.

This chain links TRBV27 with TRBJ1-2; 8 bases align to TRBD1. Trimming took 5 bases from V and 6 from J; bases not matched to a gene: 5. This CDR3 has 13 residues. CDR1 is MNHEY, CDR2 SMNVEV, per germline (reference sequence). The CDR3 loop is CASSLSTGDGYTF. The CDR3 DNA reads TGTGCCAGCAGTCTCTCGACAGGGGATGGCTACACCTTC.